A single sample gave rise to the 2 T cell receptor beta chains below, sequenced in a study of shared clonotypes between healthy human individuals. Method: immunoSEQ multiplex PCR; TCRdb's copy keeps in-frame clones and lacks some. The sample lists 2,500,000 or so clones, around nine tenths occurring once. The sample comprised naive CD4+ T cells sorted from blood. The sample's subset: CD45RA+ positively selected. These receptor sequences come from a man between 18 and 35 years old in good health.

This rearrangement joins TRBV6-5 to TRBJ2-3; 10 bases align to TRBD2. The CDR3 length is 15 residues. V lost 4 bases and J lost 4; bases outside the gene matches: 5. Germline-derived CDR1 and CDR2 are MNHEY and SVGAGI. CDR3 loop: CASSSPSGRADTQYF. The CDR3 DNA reads TGTGCCAGCAGTTCGCCTAGCGGGAGAGCAGATACGCAGTATTTT.

The chain uses TRBV9 and TRBJ1-3; TRBD1 matches 10 bases. The CDR3 totals 16 residues. CDR1 is SGDLS, CDR2 YYNGEE, per germline. With V trimmed by 0 bases and J by 1 base, 1 base remained unmatched. The CDR3 DNA reads as TGTGCCAGCAGCGTAGGGGACAGGGGTTCTGGAAACACCATATATTTT. Translation gives CASSVGDRGSGNTIYF.